This note documents a single T cell receptor (beta chain) sequence. Its antigen remains unidentified. The donors were part of the roughly 130-subject validation cohort, which stood apart from the approximately 670-subject first cohort. These data come from a study of cytomegalovirus exposure and HLA in healthy donors. Study-level findings and limits: As confirmed in vitro, a few CMV-associated chains were specific for CMV antigens. A subsequent analysis found that TCR clusters from the first cohort also tended to co-occur in the 120 or so validation repertoires, with 90% to 95% of cluster scores above 0. Most sequenced TCRs were rare (though some public TCRs occurred in many donors).

Clones were read by immunoSEQ multiplex PCR, and TCRdb kept only the in-frame ones, dropping some. Seen here are over 75,000 clones, around 84% observed once, and the top ten hold 20%. Sequencing was done on a sample of PBMCs. This TCR derives from a man aged 18 to 35 in good health and CMV-seropositive.

CDR3 region: CASSRLLLKRRVNTEAFF. The CDR3 bases are TGTGCCAGCAGCCGATTACTACTTAAGCGCAGGGTGAACACTGAAGCTTTCTTT. The chain employs TRBV7-2 and TRBJ1-1; D may be TRBD1 (5 bases). The CDR3 is 18 residues long. The V gene lost 5 bases and the J gene lost 0 bases, with 22 bases spanning the gap. Germline CDR1 SGHTA, CDR2 FQGNSA.